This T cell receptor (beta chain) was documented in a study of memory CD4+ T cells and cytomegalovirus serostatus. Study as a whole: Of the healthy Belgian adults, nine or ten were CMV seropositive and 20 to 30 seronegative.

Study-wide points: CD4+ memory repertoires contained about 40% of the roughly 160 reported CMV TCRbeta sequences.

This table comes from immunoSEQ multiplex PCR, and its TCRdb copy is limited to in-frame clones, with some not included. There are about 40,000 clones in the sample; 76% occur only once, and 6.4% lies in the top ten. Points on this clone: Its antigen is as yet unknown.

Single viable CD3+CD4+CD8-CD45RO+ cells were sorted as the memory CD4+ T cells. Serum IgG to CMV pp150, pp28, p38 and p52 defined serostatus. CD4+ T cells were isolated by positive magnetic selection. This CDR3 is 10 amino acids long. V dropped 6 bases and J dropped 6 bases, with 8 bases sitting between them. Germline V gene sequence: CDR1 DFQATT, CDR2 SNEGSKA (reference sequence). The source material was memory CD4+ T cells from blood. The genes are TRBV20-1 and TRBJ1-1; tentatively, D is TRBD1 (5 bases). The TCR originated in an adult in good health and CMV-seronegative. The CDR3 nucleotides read TGCAGTGCCGGGGGTGCTGAAGCTTTCTTT. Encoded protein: CSAGGAEAFF.